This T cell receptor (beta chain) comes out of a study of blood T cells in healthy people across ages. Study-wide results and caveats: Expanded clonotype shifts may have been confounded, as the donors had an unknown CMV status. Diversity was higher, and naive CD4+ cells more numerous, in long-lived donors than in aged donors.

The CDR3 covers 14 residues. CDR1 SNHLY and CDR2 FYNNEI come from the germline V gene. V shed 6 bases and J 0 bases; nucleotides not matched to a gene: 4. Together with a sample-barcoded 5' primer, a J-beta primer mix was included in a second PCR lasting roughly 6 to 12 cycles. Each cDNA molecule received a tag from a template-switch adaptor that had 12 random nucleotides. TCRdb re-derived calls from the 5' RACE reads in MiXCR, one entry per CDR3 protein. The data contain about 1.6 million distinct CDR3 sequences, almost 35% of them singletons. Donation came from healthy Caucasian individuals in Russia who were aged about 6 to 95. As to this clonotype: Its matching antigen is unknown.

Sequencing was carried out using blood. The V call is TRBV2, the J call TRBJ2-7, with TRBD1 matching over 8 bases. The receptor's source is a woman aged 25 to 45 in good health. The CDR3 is CASRDRVNSYEQYF. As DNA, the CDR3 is TGTGCCAGCAGGGACAGGGTAAACTCCTACGAGCAGTACTTC.